Each of the 7 T cell receptor beta chains below was sequenced from the same sample in a study of T cell repertoires in cytomegalovirus infection. TCRdb reanalysed the reads using MiXCR and keeps one entry per CDR3 protein. The table shows 450,000 to 600,000 distinct CDR3 sequences, with about 11% occurring only once. Specimen: PBMCs. Source of these receptors: a human donor in good health (CMV status not recorded). Some clones in this sample may be carry-over from other donors' samples.

V is TRBV7-4 and J is TRBJ2-1; TRBD2 aligns across 12 bases. Germline CDR1 and CDR2: SGHVT and SQSDAQ. The CDR3 is 14 amino acids. The V and J ends lost 5 bases and 15 bases, in that order; junction bases with no gene match: 11. CDR3 sequence reads: CASSLCLAGGTLFF. The CDR3 DNA reads as TGTGCCAGCAGCCTTTGCCTAGCGGGAGGGACCTTGTTCTTC.

This clonotype appeared many times. The chain is built from TRBV7-2 and TRBJ2-5; D gene unclear. CDR1 and CDR2 from the germline V gene are SGHTA and FQGNSA. Between the trimmed V and J ends, which lost 5 bases and 1 base, there was a span of 5 bases. The CDR3 spans 12 residues. CDR3 coding DNA: TGTGCCAGCAGCCGGACCCAAGAGACCCAGTACTTC. Its protein product is CASSRTQETQYF.

This clonotype was seen repeatedly, ten times or more. The CDR3 bases are TGTGCCAGCAGCTTAGACGGGGGGCGGGGAGAGACCCAGTACTTC. This encodes CASSLDGGRGETQYF. The gene calls are TRBV7-2 and TRBJ2-5; D is possibly TRBD2 (7 bases). Per the germline V gene, CDR1 is SGHTA and CDR2 is FQGNSA. CDR3 length: 15 residues. The V end was cut by 1 base, the J end by 4 bases, with 13 bases between.

This clonotype was observed at least ten times. The chain employs TRBV7-2 and TRBJ1-1; D not resolved. Looked up from germline, CDR1 is SGHTA and CDR2 is FQGNSA. Trimming stripped 4 bases from V and 5 bases from J, with 11 bases between. There are 13 residues in the CDR3. The CDR3: CASSSLRGTEAFF. DNA of the CDR3: TGTGCCAGCAGCTCCCTGCGGGGAACTGAAGCTTTCTTT.

This clonotype was found many times. The chain uses TRBV6-1 and TRBJ1-2, with D possibly being TRBD1 (6 bases). This CDR3 is 14 amino acids long. Germline CDR1 MNHNS, CDR2 SASEGT. V lost 2 bases and J 6 bases, leaving 13 bases between the germline ends. The CDR3 sequence is CASSERGELHGYTF. The DNA of the CDR3 is TGTGCCAGCAGTGAAAGGGGGGAACTTCATGGCTACACCTTC.

This clonotype was recorded many times. The chain links TRBV7-8 to TRBJ2-7; TRBD2 matches 7 bases. This CDR3 contains 14 residues. After removal of 5 bases from V and 4 bases from J, the junction contained 8 bases not matched to a gene. The germline CDR1 and CDR2 sequences are SGHVS and FQNEAQ. The CDR3 reads CASSPRREGYEQYF. For the CDR3, the DNA is TGTGCCAGCAGCCCCCGAAGGGAGGGGTACGAGCAGTACTTC. Full variable domain (remainder filled in from reference TRBV7-8 and TRBJ2-7): GAGVSQSPRYKVAKRGQDVALRCDPISGHVSLFWYQQALGQGPEFLTYFQNEAQLDKSGLPSDRFFAERPEGSVSTLKIQRTQQEDSAVYLCASSPRREGYEQYFGPGTRLTVT.

The table lists this clonotype with many counts. The chain joins TRBV7-2 to TRBJ1-5; 10 bases are shared with TRBD1. With V trimmed by 5 bases and J by 6 bases, 4 bases remained unmatched. The germline V gene has CDR1 SGHTA and CDR2 FQGNSA. CDR3 length: 14 amino acids. The CDR3 loop is CASSEGQGSQPQHF. The DNA for the CDR3 is TGTGCCAGCAGCGAGGGACAGGGGAGTCAGCCCCAGCATTTT.